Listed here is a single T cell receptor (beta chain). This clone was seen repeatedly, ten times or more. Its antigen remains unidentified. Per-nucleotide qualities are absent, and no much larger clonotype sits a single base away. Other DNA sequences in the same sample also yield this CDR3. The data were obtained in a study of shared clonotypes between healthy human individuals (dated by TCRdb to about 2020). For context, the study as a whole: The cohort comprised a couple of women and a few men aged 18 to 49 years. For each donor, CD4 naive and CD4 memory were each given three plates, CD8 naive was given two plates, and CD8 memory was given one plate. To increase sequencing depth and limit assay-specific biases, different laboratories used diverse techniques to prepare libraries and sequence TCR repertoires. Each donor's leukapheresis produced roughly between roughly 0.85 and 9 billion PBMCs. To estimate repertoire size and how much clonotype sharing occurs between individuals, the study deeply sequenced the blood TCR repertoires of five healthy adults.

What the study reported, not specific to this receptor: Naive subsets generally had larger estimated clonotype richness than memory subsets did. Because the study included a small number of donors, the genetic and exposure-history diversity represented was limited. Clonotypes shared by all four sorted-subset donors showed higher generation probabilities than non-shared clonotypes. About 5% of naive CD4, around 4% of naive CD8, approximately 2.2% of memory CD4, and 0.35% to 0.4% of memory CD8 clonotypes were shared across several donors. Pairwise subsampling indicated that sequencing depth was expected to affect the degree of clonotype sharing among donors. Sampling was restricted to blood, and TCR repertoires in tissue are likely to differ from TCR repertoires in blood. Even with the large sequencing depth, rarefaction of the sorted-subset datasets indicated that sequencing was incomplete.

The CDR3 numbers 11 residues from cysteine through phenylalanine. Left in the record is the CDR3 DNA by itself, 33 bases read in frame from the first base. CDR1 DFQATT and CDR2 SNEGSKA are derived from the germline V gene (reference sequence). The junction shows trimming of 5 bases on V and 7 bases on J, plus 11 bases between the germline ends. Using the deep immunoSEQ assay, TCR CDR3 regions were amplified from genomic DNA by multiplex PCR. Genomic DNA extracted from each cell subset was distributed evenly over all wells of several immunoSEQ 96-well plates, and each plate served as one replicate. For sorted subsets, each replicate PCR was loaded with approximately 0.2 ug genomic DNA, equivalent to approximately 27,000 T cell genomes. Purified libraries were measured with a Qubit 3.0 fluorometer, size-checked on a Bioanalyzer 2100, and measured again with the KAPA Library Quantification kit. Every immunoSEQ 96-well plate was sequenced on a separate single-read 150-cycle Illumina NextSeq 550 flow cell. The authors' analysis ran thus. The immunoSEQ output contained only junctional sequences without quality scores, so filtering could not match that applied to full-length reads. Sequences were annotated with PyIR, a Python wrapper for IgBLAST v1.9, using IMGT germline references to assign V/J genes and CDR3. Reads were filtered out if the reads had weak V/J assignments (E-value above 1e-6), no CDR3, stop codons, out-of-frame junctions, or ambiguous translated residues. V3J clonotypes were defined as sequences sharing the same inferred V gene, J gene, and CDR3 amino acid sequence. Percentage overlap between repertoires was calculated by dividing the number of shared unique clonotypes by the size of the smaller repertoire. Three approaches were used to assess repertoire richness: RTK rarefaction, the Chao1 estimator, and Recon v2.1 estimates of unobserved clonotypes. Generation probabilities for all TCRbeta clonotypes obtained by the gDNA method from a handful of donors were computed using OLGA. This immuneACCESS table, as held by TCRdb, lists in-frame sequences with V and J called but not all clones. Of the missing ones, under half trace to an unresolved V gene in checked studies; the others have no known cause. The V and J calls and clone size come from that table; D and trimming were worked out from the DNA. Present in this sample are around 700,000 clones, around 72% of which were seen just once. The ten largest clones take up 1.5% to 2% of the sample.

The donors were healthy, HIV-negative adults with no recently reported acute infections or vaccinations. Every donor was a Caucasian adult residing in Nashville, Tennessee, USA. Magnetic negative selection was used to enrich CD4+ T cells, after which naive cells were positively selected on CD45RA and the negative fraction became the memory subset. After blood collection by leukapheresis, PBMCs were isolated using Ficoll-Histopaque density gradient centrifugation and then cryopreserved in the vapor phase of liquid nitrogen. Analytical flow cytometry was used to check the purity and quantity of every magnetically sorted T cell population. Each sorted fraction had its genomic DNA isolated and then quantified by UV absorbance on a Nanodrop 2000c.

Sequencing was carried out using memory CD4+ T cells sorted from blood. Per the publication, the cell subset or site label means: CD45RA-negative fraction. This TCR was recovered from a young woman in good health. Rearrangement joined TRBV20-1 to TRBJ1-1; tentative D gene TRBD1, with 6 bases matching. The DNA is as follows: TGCAGTGCTGCCCCGGGACATGAAGCTTTCTTT. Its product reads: CSAAPGHEAFF.